This entry concerns a single T cell receptor beta chain. The target antigen is unknown. The CDR3 loop spans 15 amino acids. Germline V gene lookup returns CDR1 SQVTM and CDR2 ANQGSEA. The V gene end was trimmed by 6 bases and the J gene end by 7 bases; junction bases not matched to a gene: 14. This sample stems from a study of shared clonotypes between healthy human individuals. Some clones are missing from TCRdb's copy, which holds only in-frame ones; the method was immunoSEQ multiplex PCR. There are roughly 2,300,000 clones in the sample; roughly 92% occur only once, and more than 0.35% lies in the top ten. Study-wide findings and caveats: The sole specimen, blood, was sampled, and tissue repertoires likely differ.

This clonotype originated in a man younger than 30 in good health. Some clones in this sample may be carry-over from other donors' samples. The rearrangement uses TRBV29-1 and TRBJ2-5; TRBD1 aligns across 10 bases. Specimen: naive CD4+ T cells from PBMCs. Subset reported: CD45RA+ positively selected. The chain's CDR3 is CSVPGQGLPSGTQYF. The CDR3 bases are TGCAGCGTACCGGGACAGGGGTTACCATCTGGGACCCAGTACTTC.